Shown below are 17 T cell receptor beta chains from a single sample sequenced in a study of Graves' ophthalmopathy and Graves' hyperthyroidism. The authors amplified TCR beta CDR3 regions from RNA transcripts. Following a first-round RT-PCR that used HTBI primers, a second-round multiplex PCR was carried out. TCRdb reprocessed the multiplex PCR reads via MiXCR and lists one record per CDR3 protein. The sample has hundreds of thousands of distinct CDR3 sequences, around 14% seen once. The specimen sequenced was blood. These TCRs come from a young woman with Graves' ophthalmopathy.

This chain uses TRBV27 with TRBJ2-7, with D possibly being TRBD1 (6 bases). This CDR3 region has 15 residues. Between the trimmed V and J ends, which lost 6 bases and 3 bases, there was a span of 18 bases. Germline assignment: CDR1 MNHEY and CDR2 SMNVEV (reference sequence). CDR3 sequence (DNA): TGTGCCAGCAGCATGCAAGGGGGACCCAACTACGAGCAGTACTTC. It is translated as CASSMQGGPNYEQYF.

This clonotype was picked up many times. The chain employs TRBV6-1 and TRBJ1-6; D is perhaps TRBD1 (5 bases). The CDR3 consists of 13 residues. Germline assignment: CDR1 MNHNS and CDR2 SASEGT. V was trimmed by 4 bases and J by 5 bases, leaving 6 bases between them. The CDR3 reads CASSVTDNSPLHF. CDR3 nucleotides: TGTGCCAGCAGTGTGACAGATAATTCACCCCTCCACTTT.

This clonotype was counted ten times or more. V gene TRBV10-3 combines with J gene TRBJ2-5; 11 nucleotides line up with TRBD2. This CDR3 is built from 14 residues. Germline trimming cut 8 bases from V and 4 bases from J; bases unmatched to any gene: 6. Germline V gene data show CDR1 as ENHRY and CDR2 as SYGVKD. CDR3 sequence: CAISLAGGPETQYF. In DNA form, the CDR3 reads TGTGCCATCTCCCTAGCGGGGGGTCCAGAGACCCAGTACTTC.

At least ten counts were recorded for this clonotype. This chain connects TRBV9 to TRBJ1-6; D unresolved. V was trimmed by 1 base and J by 7 bases, leaving 9 bases between them. The V gene's germline CDR1 is SGDLS and CDR2 YYNGEE. This CDR3 contains 14 residues. This CDR3 reads CASSVRTVNSPLHF. The CDR3 nucleotides read TGTGCCAGCAGCGTAAGGACGGTGAATTCACCCCTCCACTTT.

By frequency in the sample, this clonotype is medium-sized. The chain combines TRBV6-2 or TRBV6-3 with TRBJ2-2; TRBD1 or TRBD2 may be the D gene (6 bases each). Germline assignment: CDR1 MNHEY and CDR2 SVGEGT. V was clipped by 2 bases and J by 3 bases, with 10 bases between them. There are 15 residues in the CDR3. CDR3 residues: CASSYEGGHTGELFF. The CDR3 coding sequence is TGTGCCAGCAGTTACGAGGGGGGCCACACCGGGGAGCTGTTTTTT.

This clonotype was seen at least ten times. The chain has TRBV2 and TRBJ2-7; 9 nucleotides match TRBD1. V gave up 1 base and J gave up 5 bases; unmatched junction bases: 0. Germline V gene lookup returns CDR1 SNHLY and CDR2 FYNNEI. The CDR3 spans 13 residues. The CDR3 loop is CASSEGTGDEQYF. The DNA for the CDR3 is TGTGCCAGCAGTGAAGGGACAGGGGACGAGCAGTACTTC. Full variable domain (rest looked up from reference TRBV2 and TRBJ2-7): EPEVTQTPSHQVTQMGQEVILRCVPISNHLYFYWYRQILGQKVEFLVSFYNNEISEKSEIFDDQFSVERPDGSNFTLKIRSTKLEDSAMYFCASSEGTGDEQYFGPGTRLTVT.

This clonotype was picked up many times. The chain links TRBV15 to TRBJ1-2; 7 bases match TRBD1. This CDR3 contains 18 residues. V trimming: 0 bases; J trimming: 4 bases; junction bases outside the gene matches: 14. Looked up from germline, CDR1 is LNHNV and CDR2 is YYDKDF (reference sequence). CDR3 loop: CATSRDLGQAAEIYGYTF. CDR3 DNA sequence: TGTGCCACCAGCAGAGATCTCGGACAGGCCGCCGAGATCTATGGCTACACCTTC.

This clonotype was detected many times. The V call is TRBV2, the J call TRBJ1-5; 8 bases map to TRBD1. This CDR3 spans 14 amino acids. The germline V gene has CDR1 SNHLY and CDR2 FYNNEI. J was trimmed by 5 bases and V by 4 bases; bases with no gene match: 4. The CDR3: CASSAGGWDQPQHF. DNA of the CDR3: TGTGCCAGCAGTGCAGGGGGCTGGGATCAGCCCCAGCATTTT.

This sequence joins TRBV3-1 and TRBJ1-3, with D unclear. V gave up 6 bases and J gave up 0 bases, with 12 bases separating them. Germline loops: CDR1 LGHDT, CDR2 YNNKEL (reference sequence). This CDR3 is built from 15 residues. The CDR3 spells CASRPHISSGNTIYF. CDR3 nucleotide sequence: TGTGCCAGCAGACCACACATTTCCTCTGGAAACACCATATATTTT.

Comments on this clonotype: This sequence may be a read error, since a much larger clone differs from it by one base. The CDR3 end shows no conserved phenylalanine or tryptophan, and so a read error is likely. This chain connects TRBV11-2 to TRBJ2-2, with unresolved D. Germline CDR1 reads SGHAT; CDR2 reads FQNNGV. This CDR3 region has 13 residues. The ends were cut back, 5 bases at V and 6 bases at J, with 10 bases in the middle. CDR3 in DNA: TGTGCCAGCAGCAGAGGAAGCGCCGGGGAGCTGTTTTTA. It encodes CASSRGSAGELFL.

This clonotype was observed many times. J is TRBJ2-4 and V is TRBV28; 9 bases line up with TRBD1. The germline CDR1 and CDR2 sequences are MDHEN and SYDVKM. V gave up 6 bases and J gave up 3 bases; unmatched junction bases: 12. This CDR3 has 17 amino acids. The CDR3 loop reads CASRSPGTGFDKNIQYF. As DNA, the CDR3 is TGTGCCAGCAGGTCACCCGGGACAGGGTTCGACAAAAACATTCAGTACTTC.

This clonotype was seen many times. This chain joins TRBV27 and TRBJ2-7; TRBD2 agrees at 10 bases. V lost 1 base and J lost 2; bases outside the gene matches: 8. Germline CDR1 and CDR2: MNHEY and SMNVEV (reference sequence). This CDR3 spans 17 amino acids. This CDR3 reads CASSLYRGSGRTYEQYF. Written as DNA, the CDR3 is TGTGCCAGCAGTTTATACCGGGGTAGCGGGAGGACCTACGAGCAGTACTTC.

This clonotype was recorded at least ten times. The chain combines TRBV9 with TRBJ1-1; no clear D. The germline gives CDR1 SGDLS, CDR2 YYNGEE. The CDR3 spans 13 residues. The V gene lost 1 base and the J gene lost 11 bases, with 15 bases spanning the gap. The CDR3 sequence: CASSVFRWGEAFF. The CDR3 nucleotides read TGTGCCAGCAGCGTATTTCGTTGGGGTGAGGCTTTCTTT.

This sequence joins TRBV28 and TRBJ2-5; D is uncertain. Looked up from germline, CDR1 is MDHEN and CDR2 is SYDVKM. V was clipped by 7 bases and J by 5 bases, with 8 bases between them. There are 11 residues in the CDR3. In nucleotides, the CDR3 is TGTGCCAGCAACGACGTGGAGACCCAGTACTTC. It yields the protein CASNDVETQYF.

Note on this clonotype: A much larger clone sits a single nucleotide away, making a read error possible. The chain recombines TRBV5-1 with TRBJ2-7, with D unresolved. This CDR3 is built from 14 residues. Looked up from germline, CDR1 is SGHRS and CDR2 is YFSETQ. The DNA for the CDR3 is TGCGCCATCAGCTTCCCGACACCTTCAGGCGAGCAGTACTTC. Residues: CAISFPTPSGEQYF.

This clonotype came up many times. The V call is TRBV29-1, the J call TRBJ1-3; unclear D gene. There are 15 residues in the CDR3. CDR1 is SQVTM, CDR2 ANQGSEA, per germline. The V end lost 1 base, the J end lost 0 bases, and 10 bases lay between the germline ends. This CDR3 is CSVEVGWGSGNTIYF. The DNA of the CDR3 is TGCAGCGTTGAAGTCGGGTGGGGCTCTGGAAACACCATATATTTT.

This clonotype was seen ten or more times. The V gene is TRBV27, the J gene TRBJ1-5; TRBD1 might be the D (5 bases). The CDR3 has 13 amino acids. Germline CDR1 reads MNHEY; CDR2 reads SMNVEV (reference sequence). Trimming pared 10 bases from V and 3 bases from J, leaving 13 bases between. CDR3 nucleotides: TGTGCCACCCGAGAAGGGGTCAATCAGCCCCAGCATTTT. Translating it yields CATREGVNQPQHF.